This passage covers 32 T cell receptor beta chains from one sample sequenced in a study of neurological immune-mediated disorders. TCRdb recomputed calls from the 5' RACE reads with MiXCR, one row per CDR3 protein. Altogether around 60,000 distinct CDR3 sequences are present, approximately 3.6% being singletons, with the ten largest covering 7.1%. The sequenced sample was PBMCs. The receptors come from a woman aged 60-75 years with multiple sclerosis.

This clonotype was recorded many times. The chain uses TRBV4-3 and TRBJ2-3; D perhaps matches TRBD2 (7 bases). The CDR3 sequence is 18 residues long. Germline CDR1 reads LGHNA; CDR2 reads YSLEER. With 0 bases removed from V and 2 bases from J, the gap between germline ends came to 18 bases. Written as DNA, the CDR3 is TGCGCCAGCAGCCAAGATCCGGTACGGGGGGCTACCACAGATACGCAGTATTTT. The encoded protein is CASSQDPVRGATTDTQYF.

This clonotype was counted ten times or more. This sequence joins TRBV5-1 and TRBJ2-6; no reliable D call. This CDR3 has 11 residues. V was clipped by 0 bases and J by 8 bases, with 0 bases between them. Germline V gene lookup returns CDR1 SGHRS and CDR2 YFSETQ. Written as DNA, the CDR3 is TGCGCCAGCAGCTTGGCCAACGTCCTGACTTTC. As protein: CASSLANVLTF.

This clonotype was seen repeatedly, ten times or more. The CDR3 nucleotides are TGTGCCAGCAGTCGACAGGGTTGGGGTGAGCAGTTCTTC. It codes for CASSRQGWGEQFF. This sequence joins TRBV6-5 and TRBJ2-1; 7 bases line up with TRBD1. The germline V gene has CDR1 MNHEY and CDR2 SVGAGI. V trimming: 5 bases; J trimming: 9 bases; junction bases outside the gene matches: 7. The CDR3 has 13 residues.

This clonotype was seen repeatedly, ten times or more. The J gene is TRBJ2-1, the V gene TRBV5-1; 10 bases match TRBD2. The V gene end was trimmed by 5 bases and the J gene end by 4 bases; junction bases not matched to a gene: 18. Per the germline V gene, CDR1 is SGHRS and CDR2 is YFSETQ. This CDR3 comprises 19 residues. This CDR3 is CASSDGPGLATATYNEQFF. In DNA form, the CDR3 reads TGCGCCAGCAGTGACGGCCCGGGACTAGCGACGGCGACATACAATGAGCAGTTCTTC.

Ten or more counts support this clonotype. The chain combines TRBV5-1 with TRBJ2-7; the match to TRBD2 covers 9 bases. Germline loops: CDR1 SGHRS, CDR2 YFSETQ. Trimming removed 1 base from V and 0 bases from J; junction bases left unmatched: 17. The CDR3 is made up of 20 amino acids. The CDR3: CASSLRALGGLADSSYEQYF. CDR3 in DNA: TGCGCCAGCAGCTTGCGGGCACTTGGGGGACTAGCCGACAGCTCCTACGAGCAGTACTTC.

This clonotype was seen more than once but under ten times. The chain uses TRBV20-1 and TRBJ2-7; no firm D call. Germline V gene data show CDR1 as DFQATT and CDR2 as SNEGSKA (reference sequence). This CDR3 spans 10 amino acids. The V end was cut by 4 bases, the J end by 3 bases, with 4 bases between. The CDR3 sequence is CSAINYEQYF. Here the CDR3 DNA reads TGCAGTGCTATCAACTACGAGCAGTACTTC.

This clonotype occurred many times. The V gene is TRBV20-1, the J gene TRBJ2-3, with 10 bases fitting TRBD2. The germline V gene has CDR1 DFQATT and CDR2 SNEGSKA (reference sequence). Trimming cost V 4 bases and J 1 base; bases outside gene matches: 2. This CDR3 has 14 amino acids. The CDR3 DNA reads as TGCAGTGCTACGAGCGGGGGGGGCACAGATACGCAGTATTTT. As protein: CSATSGGGTDTQYF.

In this sample, this clonotype turned up many times. This chain links TRBV6-1 with TRBJ1-4, with D possibly matching TRBD1 (6 bases). The germline V gene has CDR1 MNHNS and CDR2 SASEGT. Between the trimmed V and J ends, which lost 2 bases and 8 bases, there was a span of 18 bases. The CDR3 loop spans 16 amino acids. The CDR3 protein is CASSEQGSLRWEKLFF. CDR3 coding DNA: TGTGCCAGCAGTGAACAGGGGTCTCTCCGGTGGGAAAAACTGTTTTTT.

This clonotype was picked up many times. This chain uses TRBV5-5 with TRBJ2-4; tentatively, D is TRBD1 or TRBD2 (5 bases each). This CDR3 has 15 amino acids. V lost 2 bases to trimming and J lost 7 bases, with 16 bases between them. The V gene's germline CDR1 is SGHKS and CDR2 YYEKEE (reference sequence). CDR3 in amino acids: CASSLRGSPGNIQYF. CDR3 in DNA: TGTGCCAGCAGCTTACGGGGCTCCCCTGGGAACATTCAGTACTTC.

In its sample, this clonotype was seen many times. The V and J genes are TRBV7-2 and TRBJ2-1; a weak D match, TRBD2 (5 bases). Looked up from germline, CDR1 is SGHTA and CDR2 is FQGNSA. V dropped 0 bases and J dropped 3 bases, with 12 bases sitting between them. This CDR3 spans 16 amino acids. The DNA for the CDR3 is TGTGCCAGCAGCTTAGCGTCTGGCGGGCTCTACAATGAGCAGTTCTTC. It encodes CASSLASGGLYNEQFF.

This clonotype was recorded many times. This chain joins TRBV20-1 and TRBJ2-7, with 9 positions matching TRBD1. Germline V gene sequence: CDR1 DFQATT, CDR2 SNEGSKA (reference sequence). Trimming removed 4 bases from V and 5 bases from J; junction bases left unmatched: 9. The CDR3 covers 14 residues. The CDR3 here is CSATPGQGYHEQYF. The CDR3 DNA is TGCAGTGCTACCCCGGGACAGGGATACCACGAGCAGTACTTC.

This clonotype has at least ten counts. V is TRBV5-1 and J is TRBJ2-1, with D unclear. Looked up from germline, CDR1 is SGHRS and CDR2 is YFSETQ. V was pared by 4 bases and J by 4 bases, with 9 bases between. The CDR3 is 13 amino acids. In DNA form, the CDR3 reads TGCGCCAGCAGCCAAGAGTTATACAATGAGCAGTTCTTC. The encoded protein is CASSQELYNEQFF.

There are many counts of this clonotype. This rearrangement joins TRBV7-9 to TRBJ1-4; D is unclear. The CDR3 spans 16 residues. Germline V gene lookup returns CDR1 SEHNR and CDR2 FQNEAQ (reference sequence). V lost 1 base and J lost 0, with 9 bases in between. CDR3 DNA: TGTGCCAGCAGCTTAGTGTTCAGGACAACTAATGAAAAACTGTTTTTT. This codes for CASSLVFRTTNEKLFF.

The rearrangement uses TRBV10-2 and TRBJ1-2, with D perhaps matching TRBD1 (5 bases). V was trimmed by 5 bases and J by 3 bases, leaving 10 bases between them. The germline V gene has CDR1 WSHSY and CDR2 SAAADI. The CDR3 is 13 amino acids. The CDR3 is CASSKQADYGYTF. The CDR3 DNA reads as TGCGCCAGCAGTAAACAGGCTGACTATGGCTACACCTTC.

In its sample, this clonotype was seen many times. This chain's CDR3 is CASSLDRGRLYEQYF. The CDR3 DNA sequence: TGTGCCAGCAGTTTAGACAGGGGTCGGCTCTACGAGCAGTACTTC. The chain couples TRBV12-3 or TRBV12-4 to TRBJ2-7; 7 bases are shared with TRBD1. Germline trimming cut 1 base from V and 3 bases from J; bases unmatched to any gene: 6. This CDR3 spans 15 amino acids.

This clonotype was picked up many times. J is TRBJ2-6 and V is TRBV7-2; 7 bases align to TRBD2. The CDR3 has 17 amino acids. With V trimmed by 3 bases and J by 0 bases, 5 bases remained unmatched. CDR1 is SGHTA, CDR2 FQGNSA, per germline. The CDR3 region has the DNA TGTGCCAGCAGCTTGCATGGGGGGGGCTCTGGGGCCAACGTCCTGACTTTC. Translating gives CASSLHGGGSGANVLTF.

This clonotype was detected many times. V usage is TRBV20-1 and J usage is TRBJ2-1; 7 bases line up with TRBD2. The CDR3 is 13 amino acids. V trimming: 8 bases; J trimming: 6 bases; junction bases outside the gene matches: 10. Germline-derived CDR1 and CDR2 are DFQATT and SNEGSKA (reference sequence). The CDR3 sequence: CSPTTSAGNEQFF. In nucleotides, the CDR3 is TGCAGTCCAACAACTAGCGCGGGCAATGAGCAGTTCTTC.

This clonotype appeared many times. V usage is TRBV28 and J usage is TRBJ1-2, with 8 positions matching TRBD1. Germline V CDR1 and CDR2: MDHEN, SYDVKM. V dropped 7 bases and J dropped 3; count of bases not matched to a gene: 10. The CDR3 loop spans 15 amino acids. The DNA of the CDR3 is TGTGCCAGCAAACAAGAGACAGGGGACTACTATGGCTACACCTTC. It translates to CASKQETGDYYGYTF.

This clonotype showed up just a few times. The CDR3 loop is CASNVQGNQETQYF. The CDR3, as DNA: TGCGCCAGCAATGTTCAGGGGAACCAAGAGACCCAGTACTTC. The chain links TRBV5-1 to TRBJ2-5; D might be TRBD1 (6 bases). This CDR3 spans 14 amino acids. Germline CDR1 SGHRS, CDR2 YFSETQ. Trimming removed 6 bases at V and 0 bases at J, with 12 bases between.

This clonotype appeared many times. The rearrangement uses TRBV5-6 and TRBJ2-1; D is tentatively TRBD1 or TRBD2 (5 bases each). Germline CDR1 reads SGHDT; CDR2 reads YYEEEE. This CDR3 contains 15 residues. The ends were cut back, 4 bases at V and 12 bases at J, with 23 bases in the middle. The CDR3 DNA follows: TGTGCCAGCAGCAGACCCGGGGCCAGCCGAATTGTGCAGTTCTTC. It specifies CASSRPGASRIVQFF.

Ten or more counts support this clonotype. V and J are TRBV2 and TRBJ2-6; the D is unclear. CDR1 and CDR2 from the germline V gene are SNHLY and FYNNEI. The CDR3 consists of 15 residues. Trimming left V 5 bases short and J 0 bases short, with 8 bases between. The CDR3 DNA sequence: TGTGCCAGCAGTTTAATGAGCTCTGGGGCCAACGTCCTGACTTTC. It codes for CASSLMSSGANVLTF.

Many counts were recorded for this clonotype. The rearrangement links TRBV12-3 or TRBV12-4 to TRBJ2-5; D assignment may be TRBD1 or TRBD2 (5 bases each). V was trimmed by 5 bases and J by 2 bases, leaving 12 bases between them. The CDR3 extends over 14 amino acids. CDR3 in amino acids: CASSQEWGQETQYF. CDR3 DNA sequence: TGTGCCAGCAGTCAGGAATGGGGGCAAGAGACCCAGTACTTC.

This clonotype was observed at least ten times. The genes are TRBV4-2 and TRBJ2-4, with 8 bases fitting TRBD2. The CDR3 has 21 residues. Germline assignment: CDR1 LGHNA and CDR2 YNFKEQ. V gave up 0 bases and J gave up 1 base; unmatched junction bases: 17. The CDR3 protein is CASSQDLYPLLAVRAKNIQYF. The CDR3 DNA reads as TGTGCCAGCAGCCAAGATCTGTATCCGTTACTAGCGGTTAGGGCCAAAAACATTCAGTACTTC.

This clonotype was observed at least ten times. The chain links TRBV5-1 to TRBJ2-7, with 7 bases that match TRBD1. J gave up 2 bases and V 4 bases, and 6 bases lay outside the gene matches. The CDR3 extends over 14 amino acids. Germline values: CDR1 SGHRS, CDR2 YFSETQ. Here the CDR3 DNA reads TGCGCCAGCAGCGTTGACAGGGATGCCTACGAGCAGTACTTC. It is translated as CASSVDRDAYEQYF.

This clonotype has at least ten counts. The rearrangement uses TRBV7-2 and TRBJ2-7; 9 bases align to TRBD1. Germline V gene sequence: CDR1 SGHTA, CDR2 FQGNSA. The CDR3 spans 13 residues. Trimming cost V 4 bases and J 4 bases; bases outside gene matches: 2. The CDR3 DNA is TGTGCCAGCAGCTGGACAGGGGCGTACGAGCAGTACTTC. Its translation is CASSWTGAYEQYF.

This clonotype appeared many times. This sequence joins TRBV7-2 and TRBJ2-5; D tentatively fits TRBD1 or TRBD2 (6 bases each). Germline values: CDR1 SGHTA, CDR2 FQGNSA. Trimming took off 4 bases at V and 2 bases at J, with 11 bases between the two ends. The CDR3 totals 14 residues. CDR3 sequence (DNA): TGTGCCAGCAGCTCGGAGGGGGGACAAGAGACCCAGTACTTC. Protein sequence: CASSSEGGQETQYF.

The genes are TRBV5-1 and TRBJ2-3, with 10 bases fitting TRBD2. The CDR3 has 17 residues. Trimming at V came to 2 bases and at J to 1 base, leaving 7 bases not matched to a gene. The germline CDR1 and CDR2 sequences are SGHRS and YFSETQ. The CDR3 loop reads CASSFLPGLAGTDTQYF. As DNA, the CDR3 is TGCGCCAGCAGCTTTCTTCCCGGACTAGCGGGCACAGATACGCAGTATTTT.

This clonotype came up a few times. This clone may be a read error of a much larger clone one base away. V gene TRBV4-1 combines with J gene TRBJ2-1, with D tentatively TRBD2 (5 bases). This CDR3 contains 14 residues. Germline lookup yields CDR1 MGHRA and CDR2 YSYEKL. The CDR3 nucleotides are TGCGCCAGCAGCAAAGATGAACTAGGTAATGAGCAGTTCTTC. Encoded protein: CASSKDELGNEQFF.

Many counts were recorded for this clonotype. The rearrangement uses TRBV28 and TRBJ1-5; TRBD1 aligns across 9 bases. The CDR3 is 17 residues long. The V gene end was trimmed by 6 bases and the J gene end by 0 bases; junction bases not matched to a gene: 9. Germline assignment: CDR1 MDHEN and CDR2 SYDVKM. In DNA form, the CDR3 reads TGTGCCAGCAGCTACACGAAGGGACAGGGTAGCAATCAGCCCCAGCATTTT. The encoded protein is CASSYTKGQGSNQPQHF.

This clonotype has at least ten counts. The chain couples TRBV20-1 to TRBJ2-7; TRBD2 matches at 7 bases. This CDR3 has 13 residues. The germline V gene has CDR1 DFQATT and CDR2 SNEGSKA (reference sequence). V dropped 5 bases and J dropped 3; count of bases not matched to a gene: 7. The CDR3 region has the DNA TGCAGTGCTCCGGGAGGAGGCCTCTACGAGCAGTACTTC. Protein sequence: CSAPGGGLYEQYF.

This clonotype was counted many times. The chain combines TRBV20-1 with TRBJ2-1; D possibly matches TRBD1 or TRBD2 (5 bases each). Trimming left V 5 bases short and J 4 bases short, with 18 bases between. CDR3 length: 15 residues. Germline CDR1 reads DFQATT; CDR2 reads SNEGSKA (reference sequence). CDR3 DNA: TGCAGTGCTGTAGACCGCCGGGGCGCTTACAATGAGCAGTTCTTC. Encoded protein: CSAVDRRGAYNEQFF.

This clonotype occurred many times. V gene TRBV20-1 combines with J gene TRBJ1-5; possible D gene TRBD1, 5 bases. V shed 3 bases and J shed 3 bases, with 9 bases lying between them. The CDR3 consists of 13 residues. Germline loops: CDR1 DFQATT, CDR2 SNEGSKA (reference sequence). CDR3 sequence (DNA): TGCAGTGCTAGTTTAGGGGTCAATCAGCCCCAGCATTTT. It is translated as CSASLGVNQPQHF.